The TCR beta chain described here comes from a study of cytotoxic CD8 clonotypes in ibrutinib-treated CLL. The CDR3 is 15 amino acids. V shed 0 bases and J shed 6 bases, with 15 bases lying between them. Germline V gene sequence: CDR1 MDHEN, CDR2 SYDVKM. This clone was found a few times. Only in-frame clones appear in the TCRdb table, and some are missing; sequencing was by immunoSEQ multiplex PCR. There are roughly 250,000 clones in the sample; 70% occur only once, and about 16% lies in the top ten. The clonotype comes from a human donor with chronic lymphocytic leukemia. The chain recombines TRBV28 with TRBJ2-7; perhaps TRBD1 as D (5 bases). The material sequenced was PBMCs, taken after 24 months of ibrutinib treatment. The CDR3 sequence: CASSLWTALRLEQYF. The DNA for the CDR3 is TGTGCCAGCAGTTTATGGACAGCCTTACGTCTCGAGCAGTACTTC.